This T cell receptor (beta chain) was identified in a study of shared clonotypes between healthy human individuals. General observations from the study: Compared with clonotypes that all four donors shared, non-shared clonotypes had lower generation probabilities. Rarefaction curves obtained for sorted subsets showed sequencing incomplete despite large depth.

V was clipped by 0 bases and J by 4 bases, with 15 bases between them. Germline V lookup: CDR1 LGHNA, CDR2 YSLEER. The CDR3 is 16 residues long. To note about this clone: Antigen: not known.

Profiling relied on immunoSEQ multiplex PCR, and the TCRdb table lists in-frame clones only, not all of them. The repertoire holds more than 2,000,000 clones, with approximately 93% as singletons. This clonotype was obtained from a young man in good health. Some clones in this sample may be carry-over from other donors' samples. The sequenced sample consisted of naive CD4+ T cells from PBMCs. The subset is: CD45RA+ positively selected. V and J are TRBV4-3 and TRBJ1-2; weak D call: TRBD1 (5 bases). The CDR3 protein is CASSQDRARAGYGYTF. In nucleotides, the CDR3 is TGCGCCAGCAGCCAAGATCGGGCCAGGGCGGGCTATGGCTACACCTTC.